These 31 T cell receptor beta chains came from one sample sequenced in a study of response to subunit inactivated influenza vaccine. One entry per CDR3 protein, called by TCRdb with MiXCR from the RT-PCR reads. The profile shows about 650,000 distinct CDR3 sequences, around 16% of them singletons. The material was PBMCs from blood, obtained approximately 13 days after vaccination. The receptors derive from a man in his forties or fifties who received an inactivated influenza vaccine.

This clonotype has just a few counts. The V call is TRBV20-1, the J call TRBJ1-4; 11 bases are shared with TRBD1. Germline V gives CDR1 DFQATT, CDR2 SNEGSKA (reference sequence). V was pared by 0 bases and J by 6 bases, with 9 bases of the junction left unmatched. This CDR3 comprises 17 residues. CDR3 in DNA: TGCAGTGCTAGAGATAAGGGTAGGACAGGGGGCGATGAAAAACTGTTTTTT. Its protein product is CSARDKGRTGGDEKLFF.

The chain uses TRBV7-2 and TRBJ1-1, with D tentatively TRBD1 (6 bases). CDR1 and CDR2 from the germline V gene are SGHTA and FQGNSA. Between the trimmed V and J ends, which lost 1 base and 4 bases, there was a span of 13 bases. The CDR3 has 15 amino acids. CDR3 loop: CASSLVYRASTEAFF. The CDR3 bases are TGTGCCAGCAGCTTAGTATACAGGGCGAGCACTGAAGCTTTCTTT. Filled out from reference TRBV7-2 and TRBJ1-1, the complete variable domain reads GAGVSQSPSNKVTEKGKDVELRCDPISGHTALYWYRQSLGQGLEFLIYFQGNSAPDKSGLPSDRFSAERTGGSVSTLTIQRTQQEDSAVYLCASSLVYRASTEAFFGQGTRLTVV.

This clonotype has just a few counts. This chain links TRBV9 with TRBJ2-2; 7 bases map to TRBD1. Germline CDR1 reads SGDLS; CDR2 reads YYNGEE. This CDR3 comprises 17 residues. V trimming: 2 bases; J trimming: 2 bases; junction bases outside the gene matches: 9. CDR3 region: CASSVWTGAPNTGELFF. Here the CDR3 DNA reads TGTGCCAGCAGCGTCTGGACAGGAGCACCAAACACCGGGGAGCTGTTTTTT.

In its sample, this clonotype was seen a few times. The chain is built from TRBV20-1 and TRBJ1-1; the D gene is possibly TRBD1 (6 bases). Per the germline V gene, CDR1 is DFQATT and CDR2 is SNEGSKA (reference sequence). The CDR3 has 14 residues. V gave up 0 bases and J gave up 2 bases, with 10 bases separating them. CDR3 coding DNA: TGCAGTGCTAGAGATTTCAGGGGAAACACTGAAGCTTTCTTT. Translated: CSARDFRGNTEAFF.

This clonotype was recorded a few times. The rearrangement links TRBV29-1 to TRBJ1-2; unclear D gene. The germline CDR1 and CDR2 sequences are SQVTM and ANQGSEA. This CDR3 spans 12 amino acids. CDR3 residues: CITMGENYGYTF. The CDR3 coding sequence is TGCATCACTATGGGAGAAAACTATGGCTACACCTTC.

This clonotype was found a few times. The J gene is TRBJ2-3, the V gene TRBV4-2, with 11 bases fitting TRBD2. Germline V gene data show CDR1 as LGHNA and CDR2 as YNFKEQ. There are 17 residues in the CDR3. The V gene end was trimmed by 0 bases and the J gene end by 4 bases; junction bases not matched to a gene: 6. The CDR3 bases are TGTGCCAGCAGCCAAGATAATAGCGGGGGGGCCGCAGATACGCAGTATTTT. Translated, it gives CASSQDNSGGAADTQYF.

The chain recombines TRBV3-1 with TRBJ2-3; the match to TRBD2 covers 8 bases. Germline CDR1 LGHDT, CDR2 YNNKEL (reference sequence). CDR3 length equals 16 residues. V dropped 4 bases and J dropped 6; count of bases not matched to a gene: 12. The CDR3, as DNA: TGTGCCAGCAGCCCGGGCCAGCGGGGGTGGGAGGATACGCAGTATTTT. Its translation: CASSPGQRGWEDTQYF.

In this sample, this clonotype turned up a few times. The chain carries TRBV7-8 and TRBJ2-1, with TRBD2 identical over 10 bases. Germline V gene lookup returns CDR1 SGHVS and CDR2 FQNEAQ. The CDR3 loop spans 15 amino acids. J gave up 4 bases and V 5 bases, and 5 bases lay outside the gene matches. The CDR3: CASSSGRDVYNEQFF. The CDR3 region has the DNA TGTGCCAGCAGCAGCGGGAGGGATGTTTACAATGAGCAGTTCTTC.

The gene calls are TRBV2 and TRBJ2-3; D is uncertain. The V and J ends lost 3 bases and 4 bases respectively, with 8 bases between them. CDR1 and CDR2 from the germline V gene are SNHLY and FYNNEI. The CDR3 runs 13 residues. CDR3 residues: CASSDAASDTQYF. The CDR3 coding sequence is TGTGCCAGCAGTGACGCGGCGTCAGATACGCAGTATTTT.

J is TRBJ2-5 and V is TRBV11-2; 7 nucleotides line up with TRBD1. The CDR3 totals 15 residues. V was pared by 3 bases and J by 1 base, with 5 bases of the junction left unmatched. Germline assignment: CDR1 SGHAT and CDR2 FQNNGV. The CDR3 nucleotides read TGTGCCAGCAGCTTGTACAGGGGTAGCCAAGAGACCCAGTACTTC. This translates into CASSLYRGSQETQYF.

This sequence joins TRBV15 and TRBJ2-5; D perhaps matches TRBD2 (7 bases). Trimming stripped 8 bases from V and 2 bases from J, with 18 bases between. CDR1 is LNHNV, CDR2 YYDKDF, per germline (reference sequence). The CDR3 totals 15 residues. CDR3 DNA sequence: TGTGCCACCTCCCGAGGGGGGGCAACTCAAGAGACCCAGTACTTC. Amino acids: CATSRGGATQETQYF.

This chain links TRBV16 with TRBJ2-7; possible D gene TRBD2, 5 bases. The CDR3 sequence is 15 residues long. CDR1 and CDR2 (germline): KGHSY, FQNENV. The V gene lost 0 bases and the J gene lost 4 bases, with 13 bases spanning the gap. Here the CDR3 reads CASSQSSGGAYEQYF. In DNA, the CDR3 is TGTGCCAGCAGCCAATCGTCAGGAGGTGCGTACGAGCAGTACTTC.

The chain recombines TRBV24-1 with TRBJ2-3; maybe TRBD2 (7 bases). This CDR3 is built from 15 residues. The V end was cut by 5 bases, the J end by 2 bases, with 13 bases between. Germline values: CDR1 KGHDR, CDR2 SFDVKD. The DNA for the CDR3 is TGTGCCACCAGTGGGCGGGGGCCTTTCACAGATACGCAGTATTTT. Its protein product is CATSGRGPFTDTQYF.

The genes are TRBV10-3 and TRBJ2-5; possibly TRBD2 for D (6 bases). Germline-derived CDR1 and CDR2 are ENHRY and SYGVKD. The CDR3 totals 13 residues. With 3 bases removed from V and 3 bases from J, the gap between germline ends came to 8 bases. CDR3 sequence reads: CAISDGGKETQYF. The CDR3 coding sequence is TGTGCCATCAGTGACGGCGGGAAAGAGACCCAGTACTTC.

This clonotype was recorded a few times. The J gene is TRBJ2-5, the V gene TRBV4-3; 9 nucleotides agree with TRBD1. Germline trimming cut 4 bases from V and 5 bases from J; bases unmatched to any gene: 8. Germline CDR1 and CDR2: LGHNA and YSLEER. The CDR3 consists of 15 residues. CDR3 sequence: CASSRDRVEQETQYF. The CDR3 nucleotides are TGCGCCAGCAGCCGGGACAGGGTTGAGCAGGAGACCCAGTACTTC.

This clonotype has a handful of counts. V usage is TRBV7-2 and J usage is TRBJ2-7; a weak D match, TRBD2 (5 bases). V dropped 5 bases and J dropped 0 bases, with 11 bases sitting between them. Germline V gives CDR1 SGHTA, CDR2 FQGNSA. CDR3 size: 14 residues. The chain's CDR3 is CASSGRTGSYEQYF. CDR3 nucleotides: TGTGCCAGCAGCGGACGGACTGGCTCCTACGAGCAGTACTTC.

This clonotype was seen at least ten times. V is TRBV12-3 or TRBV12-4 and J is TRBJ2-1; 10 bases line up with TRBD2. After removal of 6 bases from V and 6 bases from J, the junction contained 8 bases not matched to a gene. The CDR3 totals 15 residues. The CDR3 DNA reads TGTGCCAGCAGACTCCTAGCGGGGGTAAGCAATGAGCAGTTCTTC. Translation: CASRLLAGVSNEQFF.

This clonotype was counted only a few times. This rearrangement joins TRBV4-3 to TRBJ2-5; 8 nucleotides match TRBD1. The ends lost 4 bases at V and 5 bases at J; junction bases unmatched: 9. The CDR3 is 15 amino acids. Germline V gives CDR1 LGHNA, CDR2 YSLEER. The CDR3, as DNA: TGCGCCAGCAGCCGGGCGGACAGGGTAGGGGAGACCCAGTACTTC. Translated, it gives CASSRADRVGETQYF.

This clonotype appeared a few times. The rearrangement links TRBV12-3 or TRBV12-4 to TRBJ2-2; D gene uncertain. V gave up 3 bases and J gave up 5 bases, with 7 bases separating them. This CDR3 region has 13 residues. CDR3 DNA: TGTGCCAGCAGTTTTGTCGAAACCGGGGAGCTGTTTTTT. Its translation is CASSFVETGELFF.

This clonotype was detected only a few times. The rearrangement uses TRBV15 and TRBJ1-4, with TRBD1 matching 9 bases. CDR3 length equals 15 residues. Germline CDR1 LNHNV, CDR2 YYDKDF (reference sequence). The junction had 4 bases not matched to a gene; V was cut back by 2 bases and J by 6 bases. This chain's CDR3 is CATSRYRGRDEKLFF. The CDR3, as DNA: TGTGCCACCAGCAGATACAGGGGGCGCGATGAAAAACTGTTTTTT.

The gene calls are TRBV18 and TRBJ2-7; D not resolved. Germline CDR1 and CDR2: KGHSH and LQKENI. The CDR3 is 14 amino acids. With 4 bases removed from V and 2 bases from J, the gap between germline ends came to 12 bases. CDR3 coding DNA: TGTGCCAGCTCACGGTCCTCGGAAGCCTACGAGCAGTACTTC. Translation: CASSRSSEAYEQYF.

This clonotype was detected only a few times. The rearrangement uses TRBV9 and TRBJ1-1; 7 positions agree with TRBD1. From germline, CDR1 is SGDLS and CDR2 YYNGEE. The CDR3 covers 15 residues. Unmatched junction bases numbered 7, after V lost 4 bases and J lost 1 base. The CDR3 here is CASSRFRTGNTEAFF. Written as DNA, the CDR3 is TGTGCCAGCAGCCGCTTTCGGACAGGGAACACTGAAGCTTTCTTT.

On this clonotype itself: A read error is possible here, since a much larger clone lies one base away. The CDR3: CASSHTDSLQYEQYF. CDR3 in DNA: TGTGCCAGCAGTCATACCGACAGCCTTCAATACGAGCAGTACTTC. The V gene is TRBV12-3 or TRBV12-4, the J gene TRBJ2-7; weak D call: TRBD1 (5 bases). The CDR3 covers 15 residues. Trimming removed 5 bases at V and 4 bases at J, with 18 bases between.

This sequence joins TRBV20-1 and TRBJ2-7; weak D call: TRBD2 (6 bases). V lost 3 bases and J lost 3, with 12 bases in between. The CDR3 loop spans 13 amino acids. Per the germline V gene, CDR1 is DFQATT and CDR2 is SNEGSKA (reference sequence). The CDR3 loop is CSASVGGLYEQYF. CDR3 nucleotides: TGCAGTGCTAGTGTCGGGGGTCTCTACGAGCAGTACTTC.

This clonotype occurred a few times. J is TRBJ2-1 and V is TRBV20-1, with D hard to call. V was pared by 3 bases and J by 5 bases, with 11 bases between. Per the germline V gene, CDR1 is DFQATT and CDR2 is SNEGSKA (reference sequence). The CDR3 extends over 13 amino acids. The CDR3 region has the DNA TGCAGTGCTAGGGGTCTTGAGAACAATGAGCAGTTCTTC. Translating it yields CSARGLENNEQFF.

This clonotype showed up many times. The chain has TRBV15 and TRBJ1-1; D gene unclear. Per germline, CDR1 LNHNV and CDR2 YYDKDF (reference sequence). This CDR3 has 14 amino acids. V was clipped by 3 bases and J by 1 base, with 9 bases between them. CDR3 bases: TGTGCCACCAGCAGGCTGGAGAAGAACACTGAAGCTTTCTTT. Its protein is CATSRLEKNTEAFF. Supplemented by reference TRBV15 and TRBJ1-1, the full variable domain reads DAMVIQNPRYQVTQFGKPVTLSCSQTLNHNVMYWYQQKSSQAPKLLFHYYDKDFNNEADTPDNFQSRRPNTSFCFLDIRSPGLGDTAMYLCATSRLEKNTEAFFGQGTRLTVV.

V and J are TRBV5-1 and TRBJ2-7; TRBD1 aligns across 7 bases. The CDR3 sequence is 16 residues long. Trimming at V came to 3 bases and at J to 7 bases, leaving 16 bases not matched to a gene. CDR1 SGHRS and CDR2 YFSETQ come from the germline V gene. In DNA, the CDR3 is TGCGCCAGCAGCTCGGGCCCCCGGGACAGTAGGCGGGAGCAGTACTTC. Protein: CASSSGPRDSRREQYF. The full variable domain, its missing parts supplied by reference TRBV5-1 and TRBJ2-7, is KAGVTQTPRYLIKTRGQQVTLSCSPISGHRSVSWYQQTPGQGLQFLFEYFSETQRNKGNFPGRFSGRQFSNSRSEMNVSTLELGDSALYLCASSSGPRDSRREQYFGPGTRLTVT.

This chain joins TRBV4-1 and TRBJ1-1, with TRBD1 as a possible D gene (5 bases). Germline CDR1 reads MGHRA; CDR2 reads YSYEKL. The germline V and J ends were trimmed by 4 bases and 4 bases, with 25 bases remaining between them. The CDR3 extends over 18 amino acids. The CDR3 here is CASSRNSGRIGSFTEAFF. The CDR3 DNA follows: TGCGCCAGCAGCCGGAATTCAGGGCGAATAGGGTCTTTCACTGAAGCTTTCTTT.

A few counts support this clonotype. The V gene is TRBV7-6, the J gene TRBJ1-1, with 9 nucleotides matching TRBD1. Per germline, CDR1 SGHVS and CDR2 FNYEAQ. The CDR3 runs 17 residues. V lost 5 bases and J lost 0; bases outside the gene matches: 10. The CDR3 DNA reads TGTGCCAGCAGCGGGACCGGGACAGGGAGCATGAACACTGAAGCTTTCTTT. Translation: CASSGTGTGSMNTEAFF.

The chain combines TRBV20-1 with TRBJ2-7, with 11 bases that match TRBD1. CDR1 DFQATT and CDR2 SNEGSKA come from the germline V gene (reference sequence). Trimming at V came to 1 base and at J to 3 bases, leaving 8 bases not matched to a gene. The CDR3 contains 16 residues. The CDR3 region has the DNA TGCAGTGCTAGAGTTATGGGGACAGGGGGAGACTACGAGCAGTACTTC. Residues: CSARVMGTGGDYEQYF.

The sample holds a few counts of this clonotype. The V call is TRBV15, the J call TRBJ2-5; no definite D call. The ends were cut back, 2 bases at V and 4 bases at J, with 11 bases in the middle. The CDR3 runs 14 residues. Germline V lookup: CDR1 LNHNV, CDR2 YYDKDF (reference sequence). The CDR3 nucleotides are TGTGCCACCAGCAGACTCACCTTCGGAGAGACCCAGTACTTC. Amino acid sequence: CATSRLTFGETQYF.